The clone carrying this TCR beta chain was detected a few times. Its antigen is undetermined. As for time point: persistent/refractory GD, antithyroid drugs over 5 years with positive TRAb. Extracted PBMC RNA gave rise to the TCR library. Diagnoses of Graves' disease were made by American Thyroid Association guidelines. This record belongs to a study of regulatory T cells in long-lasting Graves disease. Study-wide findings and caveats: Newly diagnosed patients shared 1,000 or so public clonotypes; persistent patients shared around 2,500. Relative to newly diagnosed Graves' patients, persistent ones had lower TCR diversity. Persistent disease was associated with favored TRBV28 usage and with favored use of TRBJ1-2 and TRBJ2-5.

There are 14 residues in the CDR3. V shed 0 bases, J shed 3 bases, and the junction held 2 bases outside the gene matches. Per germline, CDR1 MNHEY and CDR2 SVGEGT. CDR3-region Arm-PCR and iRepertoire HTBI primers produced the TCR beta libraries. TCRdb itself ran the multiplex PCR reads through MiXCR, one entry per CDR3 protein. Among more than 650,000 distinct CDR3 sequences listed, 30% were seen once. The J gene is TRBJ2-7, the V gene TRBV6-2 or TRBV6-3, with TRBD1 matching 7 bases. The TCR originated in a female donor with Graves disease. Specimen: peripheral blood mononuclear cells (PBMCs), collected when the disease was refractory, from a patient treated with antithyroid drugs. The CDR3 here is CASSYSNRGYEQYF. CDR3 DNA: TGTGCCAGCAGTTACTCTAACAGGGGCTACGAGCAGTACTTC.